This T cell receptor (beta chain) appears in the sequencing data of a study of T cell responses to AZD1222 COVID-19 vaccine. Overall study findings and caveats: Nearly half of the spike-specific TCRs reportedly recognize variant regions that carry no mutations. Only a handful of AZD1222 recipients tested seropositive at baseline.

This clone has just one count. Its antigen is currently unknown. The CDR3 has 14 residues. V was trimmed by 5 bases and J by 4 bases, leaving 14 bases between them. Germline V gene data show CDR1 as SGHTA and CDR2 as FQGNSA. The method was immunoSEQ multiplex PCR; TCRdb's version includes in-frame clones alone and lacks a portion of them. The sample holds more than 110,000 clones, over 80% seen once. The V gene is TRBV7-2, the J gene TRBJ1-1, with D perhaps TRBD1 (5 bases). This TCR derives from an adult who received the AZD1222 COVID-19 vaccine. The sequencing used peripheral blood, collected 28 days after the second AZD1222 dose. CDR3 in amino acids: CASSLGHQLTEAFF. For the CDR3, the DNA is TGTGCCAGCAGCCTCGGACACCAGCTCACTGAAGCTTTCTTT.